These 8 T cell receptor beta chains originate from one sample sequenced in a study of human T cells and chemical hapten exposure. Time point reported: patch test 2, 6 weeks after DPC sensitization. Treatment defined: therapeutic diphenylcyclopropenone sensitization with weekly scalp DPC. TCRdb recomputed calls from the RACE reads with MiXCR, one row per CDR3 protein. The data hold roughly 94,000 distinct CDR3 sequences, with 9.3% observed a single time. The material sequenced was whole blood, taken in connection with sensitization to the hapten diphenylcyclopropenone (DPC). Receptors originate from a middle-aged woman with alopecia areata. Some clones in this sample may be carry-over from other donors' samples.

V usage is TRBV5-4 and J usage is TRBJ2-5; D remains unclear. This CDR3 contains 13 residues. V was clipped by 1 base and J by 0 bases, with 4 bases between them. In germline, CDR1 is SGHNT, CDR2 YYREEE (reference sequence). The CDR3 spells CASSLTYQETQYF. Here the CDR3 DNA reads TGTGCCAGCAGCTTGACTTACCAAGAGACCCAGTACTTC.

With respect to this clonotype: This sequence may be a read error, since a much larger clone differs from it by one base. The chain joins TRBV11-2 to TRBJ2-2; D possibly corresponds to TRBD2 (5 bases). The V end was cut by 4 bases, the J end by 6 bases, with 12 bases between. Per the germline V gene, CDR1 is SGHAT and CDR2 is FQNNGV. The CDR3 extends over 14 amino acids. As DNA, the CDR3 is TGTGCCAGCAGCTCCCGCTGGACTTCCGGGGAGCTGTTTTTT. Translation: CASSSRWTSGELFF. The entire variable domain, with the rest obtained from reference TRBV11-2 and TRBJ2-2, is as follows: EAGVAQSPRYKIIEKRQSVAFWCNPISGHATLYWYQQILGQGPKLLIQFQNNGVVDDSQLPKDRFSAERLKGVDSTLKIQPAKLEDSAVYLCASSSRWTSGELFFGEGSRLTVL.

On this clonotype itself: A junction boundary mismatches the germline segment, possibly from a read error. V gene TRBV12-3 or TRBV12-4 combines with J gene TRBJ2-2; 7 bases fit TRBD1. There are 15 residues in the CDR3. CDR3 DNA: TGTGCCAGCAGTTTAGGAGGGGGCAACACCGGGGAGCTGTTATTT. It encodes CASSLGGGNTGELLF.

A word on this clonotype: The junction does not match germline at one end; this may be a read error. The chain links TRBV18 to TRBJ1-1; D is undetermined. Per the germline V gene, CDR1 is KGHSH and CDR2 is LQKENI. There are 13 residues in the CDR3. For the CDR3, the DNA is TGTGTCAGCTCCCCTTTGGCAGCAGGTGAAGCTTTCTTT. It is translated as CVSSPLAAGEAFF. Full variable domain (remainder filled in from reference TRBV18 and TRBJ1-1): NAGVMQNPRHLVRRRGQEARLRCSPMKGHSHVYWYRQLPEEGLKFMVYLQKENIIDESGMPKERFSAEFPKEGPSILRIQQVVRGDSAAYFCVSSPLAAGEAFFGQGTRLTVV.

The table lists this clonotype with a few counts. This rearrangement joins TRBV4-3 to TRBJ1-3; D possibly corresponds to TRBD1 (6 bases). The CDR3 has 16 residues. Trimming shortened V by 4 bases and J by 0 bases, and 13 bases separated the two germline ends. The germline gives CDR1 LGHNA, CDR2 YSLEER. CDR3 coding DNA: TGCGCCAGCAGCCGGGACACGGGGTCCTCTGGAAACACCATATATTTT. Translated: CASSRDTGSSGNTIYF.

The CDR3 nucleotides are TGTGCCAGCAGCGTAGCCGGGACAGCCAGAGGTCCAACTAATGAAAAACTGTTTTTT. Translation: CASSVAGTARGPTNEKLFF. The chain is built from TRBV9 and TRBJ1-4, with 7 bases matching TRBD1. The CDR3 length is 19 residues. Germline trimming cut 0 bases from V and 0 bases from J; bases unmatched to any gene: 11. CDR1 SGDLS and CDR2 YYNGEE come from the germline V gene.

This clonotype was seen repeatedly, ten times or more. The CDR3 DNA reads as TGCAGCGTTAGACAGGGTGAAGAGACCCAGTACTTC. Translating it yields CSVRQGEETQYF. This chain links TRBV29-1 with TRBJ2-5; TRBD1 matches at 7 bases. The CDR3 runs to 12 residues. J gave up 3 bases and V 5 bases, and 3 bases lay outside the gene matches. Germline V CDR1 and CDR2: SQVTM, ANQGSEA. The variable domain in full, completed from reference TRBV29-1 and TRBJ2-5, reads SAVISQKPSRDICQRGTSLTIQCQVDSQVTMMFWYRQQPGQSLTLIATANQGSEATYESGFVIDKFPISRPNLTFSTLTVSNMSPEDSSIYLCSVRQGEETQYFGPGTRLLVL.

V gene TRBV6-2 or TRBV6-3 combines with J gene TRBJ2-7; possibly TRBD1 for D (6 bases). V lost 2 bases to trimming and J lost 2 bases, with 7 bases between them. This CDR3 has 13 amino acids. Looked up from germline, CDR1 is MNHEY and CDR2 is SVGEGT. This CDR3 reads CASSYRDTYEQYF. CDR3 coding DNA: TGTGCCAGCAGTTACAGGGACACCTACGAGCAGTACTTC.